These T cell receptor beta chains were read from a single sample in a study of shared clonotypes between healthy human individuals. Generated by immunoSEQ multiplex PCR, the TCRdb table keeps only in-frame clones and is missing some. The sample records about 2.3 million clones, more than 80% being singletons. The sequenced sample was naive CD4+ T cells from PBMCs. All receptors derive from a man aged 18 to 30 in good health. Some clones in this sample may be carry-over from other donors' samples. Each CDR3 is given with its conserved first and last residue. The order of the fields is J gene, clone size, D gene, V gene, CDR3 protein, CDR3 DNA. D genes are given only for firm matches. For some rows the clone size is stated as once, few or many, or as a class when expanded; others skip it.

TRBJ1-4	-	-	TRBV28	CASSLTGQTKNEKLFF	TGTGCCAGCAGTTTAACCGGACAGACGAAAAATGAAAAACTGTTTTTT
TRBJ2-7	-	-	TRBV6-6	CASSPEPLADEQYF	TGTGCCAGCAGTCCCGAACCCTTAGCGGACGAGCAGTACTTC
TRBJ2-7	-	-	TRBV27	CASAKGVGISYEQYF	TGTGCCAGCGCTAAAGGGGTCGGGATATCCTACGAGCAGTACTTC
TRBJ1-2	-	-	TRBV28	CASSFPNYGYTF	TGTGCCAGCAGTTTTCCAAACTATGGCTACACCTTC
TRBJ1-1	few	-	TRBV2	CASSVGVDTEAFF	TGTGCCAGCTCCGTGGGAGTCGACACTGAAGCTTTCTTT
TRBJ1-6	-	-	TRBV28	CAIGSYNSPLHF	TGTGCGATTGGCTCCTATAATTCACCCCTCCACTTT
TRBJ1-1	-	-	TRBV28	CASGDRPMNTEAFF	TGTGCCAGCGGTGACAGACCGATGAACACTGAAGCTTTCTTT
TRBJ1-1	-	-	TRBV28	CASGRMVTQAFF	TGTGCCAGCGGCCGAATGGTAACCCAAGCTTTCTTT
TRBJ2-7	-	-	TRBV5-1	CASSFDSNSYEQYF	TGCGCCAGCAGCTTCGACTCTAATTCCTACGAGCAGTACTTC
TRBJ2-5	-	-	TRBV15	CATSRKLSRGQETQYF	TGTGCCACCAGCAGGAAACTATCTCGGGGACAAGAGACCCAGTACTTC
TRBJ2-3	-	-	TRBV28	CASSSPGERTTDTQYF	TGTGCCAGCAGTTCCCCAGGGGAGAGGACCACAGATACGCAGTATTTT
TRBJ1-2	-	-	TRBV5-4	CASSWDVSNYGYTF	TGTGCCAGCAGCTGGGACGTCTCTAACTATGGCTACACCTTC
TRBJ1-5	-	-	TRBV28	CASSLSHQPQHF	TGTGCCAGCAGTTTGTCTCATCAGCCCCAGCATTTT
TRBJ2-7	-	TRBD2	TRBV28	CASSRTGGPYEQYF	TGTGCCAGCAGTCGAACGGGAGGGCCGTACGAGCAGTACTTC
TRBJ1-1	-	-	TRBV4-2	CASSQDTEAFF	TGTGCCAGCAGCCAGGACACTGAAGCTTTCTTT
TRBJ2-3	-	TRBD1	TRBV5-4	CASSSRDRGDTQYF	TGTGCCAGCAGCTCCCGGGACAGGGGAGATACGCAGTATTTT
TRBJ2-3	-	-	TRBV11-2	CASSPNPSGRGTDTQYF	TGTGCCAGCAGCCCAAACCCTTCGGGGAGGGGGACAGATACGCAGTATTTT
TRBJ2-1	-	TRBD2	TRBV2	CASMPGLAGGSSYNEQFF	TGTGCCAGCATGCCGGGACTAGCGGGAGGGAGCTCCTACAATGAGCAGTTCTTC
TRBJ2-7	-	-	TRBV15	CATSSPIGWGAAYEQYF	TGTGCCACCAGCAGCCCCATCGGATGGGGGGCCGCCTACGAGCAGTACTTC
TRBJ2-7	-	TRBD2	TRBV11-3	CASSLGGLAGASNEQYF	TGTGCCAGCAGCTTAGGAGGCCTAGCGGGAGCAAGTAACGAGCAGTACTTC
TRBJ1-4	-	-	TRBV28	CASNGVSGGTNEKLFF	TGTGCCAGCAATGGGGTATCCGGAGGGACTAATGAAAAACTGTTTTTT